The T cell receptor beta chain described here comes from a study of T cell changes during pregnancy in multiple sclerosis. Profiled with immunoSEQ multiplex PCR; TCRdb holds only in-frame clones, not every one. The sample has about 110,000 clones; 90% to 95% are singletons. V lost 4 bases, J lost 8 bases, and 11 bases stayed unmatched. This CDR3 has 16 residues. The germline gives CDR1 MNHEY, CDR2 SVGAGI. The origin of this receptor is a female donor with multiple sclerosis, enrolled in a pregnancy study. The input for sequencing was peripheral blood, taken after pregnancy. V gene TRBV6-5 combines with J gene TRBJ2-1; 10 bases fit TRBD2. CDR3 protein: CASSLHPGLASDEQFF. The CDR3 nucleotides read TGTGCCAGCAGTTTACATCCGGGACTAGCGAGCGATGAGCAGTTCTTC.